A single sample is the source of the 10 T cell receptor beta chains below, sequenced in a study of shared T cell receptors in the human thymus. The data were produced by immunoSEQ multiplex PCR, yet TCRdb's version contains in-frame clones alone and is incomplete. The data hold 630,000 or so clones, with around 87% observed a single time. In addition, the sample was reused for a study of human thymus T cells.

The sequencing input was thymocytes. The receptors were gathered from a boy under two years old with a congenital heart defect.

The chain couples TRBV19 to TRBJ1-5; D is unclear. Germline values: CDR1 LNHDA, CDR2 SQIVND (reference sequence). This CDR3 has 15 residues. Trimming took 2 bases from V and 4 from J, leaving 12 bases between them. The CDR3 DNA sequence: TGTGCCAGTAGTATAATTTCCGGGAAAAATCAGCCCCAGCATTTT. Translation gives CASSIISGKNQPQHF.

This rearrangement joins TRBV7-8 to TRBJ2-7; 7 bases are a match to TRBD1. The CDR3 length is 17 residues. The junction had 13 bases not matched to a gene; V was cut back by 1 base and J by 4 bases. The V gene's germline CDR1 is SGHVS and CDR2 FQNEAQ. In DNA, the CDR3 is TGTGCCAGCAGCTTAGAAGACAGGGCCGCTGCCTTATACGAGCAGTACTTC. This gives the protein CASSLEDRAAALYEQYF.

The rearrangement links TRBV27 to TRBJ2-7, with 9 bases identical to TRBD1. Trimming removed 7 bases from V and 3 bases from J; junction bases left unmatched: 13. Germline lookup yields CDR1 MNHEY and CDR2 SMNVEV (reference sequence). The CDR3 has 16 amino acids. This chain's CDR3 is CASNRRGQGSSYEQYF. The CDR3 nucleotides are TGTGCCAGCAACAGACGGGGACAGGGAAGCAGCTACGAGCAGTACTTC.

V is TRBV27 and J is TRBJ2-5; 8 bases agree with TRBD1. The J call may be faulty, since TRBJ2-7 better matches the DNA end. This CDR3 region has 14 residues. Germline V gene lookup returns CDR1 MNHEY and CDR2 SMNVEV (reference sequence). Here the CDR3 reads CASSLTGATYEQYF. CDR3 bases: TGTGCCAGCAGCCTGACAGGGGCAACCTACGAGCAGTACTTC.

The gene calls are TRBV5-1 and TRBJ2-7; 7 nucleotides agree with TRBD1. V was clipped by 2 bases and J by 1 base; unmatched bases: 3. From germline, CDR1 is SGHRS and CDR2 YFSETQ. CDR3 size: 14 residues. CDR3 protein: CASSFGTDSYEQYF. The DNA of the CDR3 is TGCGCCAGCAGCTTCGGGACAGATTCCTACGAGCAGTACTTC. Supplemented by reference TRBV5-1 and TRBJ2-7, the full variable domain reads KAGVTQTPRYLIKTRGQQVTLSCSPISGHRSVSWYQQTPGQGLQFLFEYFSETQRNKGNFPGRFSGRQFSNSRSEMNVSTLELGDSALYLCASSFGTDSYEQYFGPGTRLTVT.

The sample holds one count of this clone. V and J are TRBV7-2 and TRBJ1-1; D uncertain. There are 12 residues in the CDR3. Deletions cut 3 bases from V and 3 bases from J, with 5 bases between. Germline V gives CDR1 SGHTA, CDR2 FQGNSA. CDR3 sequence: CASSFADTEAFF. The CDR3 DNA is TGTGCCAGCAGCTTCGCGGACACTGAAGCTTTCTTT.

The genes are TRBV13 and TRBJ2-2; 13 bases align to TRBD2. V lost 4 bases and J lost 3; bases outside the gene matches: 8. Germline CDR1 and CDR2: PRHDT and FYEKMQ (reference sequence). CDR3 length equals 18 residues. CDR3 loop: CASSCRTSGRYDTGELFF. In DNA, the CDR3 is TGTGCCAGCAGCTGCCGGACTAGCGGGAGATATGACACCGGGGAGCTGTTTTTT.

This chain connects TRBV27 to TRBJ2-1; 14 nucleotides agree with TRBD2. In germline, CDR1 is MNHEY, CDR2 SMNVEV (reference sequence). This CDR3 is 15 amino acids long. The V segment lost 6 bases and the J segment 5 bases; nucleotides outside the gene matches: 3. CDR3 region: CASSRLAGGNNEQFF. CDR3 DNA: TGTGCCAGCAGCAGACTAGCGGGAGGGAACAATGAGCAGTTCTTC.

This clone was detected once. The chain recombines TRBV19 with TRBJ2-7; 8 bases agree with TRBD2. Germline-derived CDR1 and CDR2 are LNHDA and SQIVND (reference sequence). The CDR3 has 16 amino acids. V was clipped by 4 bases and J by 4 bases; unmatched bases: 12. Here the CDR3 reads CASSTIAGPGGYEQYF. The CDR3 DNA follows: TGTGCCAGTAGTACGATAGCGGGACCCGGGGGATACGAGCAGTACTTC.

This chain links TRBV5-1 with TRBJ2-1; D not certain. The germline gives CDR1 SGHRS, CDR2 YFSETQ. V was shortened by 0 bases and J by 5 bases, with 15 bases between the two germline ends. CDR3 length equals 16 residues. CDR3 residues: CASSLGGIERNNEQFF. The CDR3, as DNA: TGCGCCAGCAGCTTGGGAGGCATTGAAAGAAACAATGAGCAGTTCTTC.